Listed here are 25 T cell receptor beta chains from one sample, sequenced in a study of cytomegalovirus exposure and HLA in healthy donors (dated by TCRdb to about 2017). The library was prepared using the immunoSEQ multiplex PCR assay. The multiplex PCR relied on a mix of 60 forward primers for TCR Vbeta segments and 13 reverse primers for TCR Jbeta segments. Here the immuneACCESS table is served through TCRdb, limited to in-frame sequences with V and J called. Missing clones are a known gap in these copies; in checked studies unresolved V genes cover under half, and the rest lacks a known reason. In all, the sample holds about 160,000 clones, and more than 65% of those were seen once. Of the sample, about 1.3% is held by the ten largest clones. Specimen: PBMCs. These receptors were obtained from a woman aged 50 to 60 in good health and CMV-seronegative.

There are a few counts of this clone. The chain has TRBV5-1 and TRBJ1-2, with TRBD1 as a possible D gene (6 bases). V was clipped by 4 bases and J by 4 bases, with 14 bases between them. The CDR3 has 14 amino acids. Per germline, CDR1 SGHRS and CDR2 YFSETQ. CDR3: CASSPSGGLYGYTF. DNA of the CDR3: TGCGCCAGCAGCCCCTCGGGGGGCCTCTATGGCTACACCTTC.

CDR3 coding DNA: TGTGCCAGCAGCGGCCCTGACGGGTACTCCTACGAGCAGTACTTC. It is translated as CASSGPDGYSYEQYF. The chain carries TRBV7-9 and TRBJ2-7; D gene uncertain. The germline gives CDR1 SEHNR, CDR2 FQNEAQ (reference sequence). Trimming stripped 5 bases from V and 0 bases from J, with 14 bases between. The CDR3 spans 15 residues.

The genes are TRBV5-1 and TRBJ1-6; the D gene is possibly TRBD1 (6 bases). This CDR3 has 17 residues. CDR1 SGHRS and CDR2 YFSETQ come from the germline V gene. V was trimmed by 1 base and J by 7 bases, leaving 18 bases between them. The CDR3 region has the DNA TGCGCCAGCAGCTTGTGGTCAGGGGAGGGGCGGAATTCACCCCTCCACTTT. This sequence encodes CASSLWSGEGRNSPLHF.

This sequence joins TRBV30 and TRBJ1-5; D is unresolved. This CDR3 has 15 residues. V was pared by 1 base and J by 0 bases, with 10 bases between. Germline V lookup: CDR1 GTSNPN, CDR2 SVGIG (reference sequence). In nucleotides, the CDR3 is TGTGCCTGGAGTGGCTCAGTGAATAGCAATCAGCCCCAGCATTTT. Translated: CAWSGSVNSNQPQHF.

This clone was found once. The chain couples TRBV7-9 to TRBJ2-2; TRBD1 aligns across 8 bases. Germline CDR1 SEHNR, CDR2 FQNEAQ (reference sequence). V gave up 5 bases and J gave up 4 bases; unmatched junction bases: 12. The CDR3 contains 17 residues. The DNA for the CDR3 is TGTGCCAGCAGCCTCCACTCGACAGGGGAAGTCACCGGGGAGCTGTTTTTT. It codes for CASSLHSTGEVTGELFF.

The V gene is TRBV9, the J gene TRBJ2-3; D gene ambiguous. Germline V gene lookup returns CDR1 SGDLS and CDR2 YYNGEE. CDR3 length equals 11 residues. Trimming stripped 5 bases from V and 6 bases from J, with 7 bases between. The CDR3 region is CASRESDTQYF. CDR3 coding DNA: TGTGCCAGCAGGGAGTCGGATACGCAGTATTTT.

The DNA of the CDR3 is TGTGCCAGCAGCGTAGTTTCGGGGGATTATGGCTACACCTTC. This gives the protein CASSVVSGDYGYTF. This chain connects TRBV9 to TRBJ1-2, with D tentatively TRBD1 (5 bases). V shed 0 bases and J shed 5 bases, with 11 bases lying between them. The CDR3 is made up of 14 amino acids. CDR1 is SGDLS, CDR2 YYNGEE, per germline.

The J gene is TRBJ1-2, the V gene TRBV6-6; D ambiguous. The CDR3 extends over 15 amino acids. The germline gives CDR1 MNHNY, CDR2 SVGAGI (reference sequence). V lost 6 bases and J 0 bases, leaving 14 bases between the germline ends. CDR3 amino acids: CASRSPGKTNYGYTF. In DNA, the CDR3 is TGTGCCAGCAGATCTCCGGGAAAAACTAACTATGGCTACACCTTC.

This chain uses TRBV7-6 with TRBJ2-5; 10 bases are shared with TRBD1. Losses at the gene ends were 1 base for V and 5 bases for J; bases not matched to a gene: 7. The CDR3 consists of 16 residues. Germline values: CDR1 SGHVS, CDR2 FNYEAQ. CDR3 sequence (DNA): TGTGCCAGCAGCTTAGTCGGGACAGGGGAGGCCGAGACCCAGTACTTC. This sequence encodes CASSLVGTGEAETQYF.

This chain joins TRBV28 and TRBJ1-2, with 7 bases aligning to TRBD1. The trim removed 2 bases at V and 4 bases at J, leaving 7 bases unmatched. Germline CDR1 is MDHEN and CDR2 is SYDVKM. This CDR3 is built from 15 residues. CDR3 in DNA: TGTGCCAGCAGTTTAGTAGGCCAGGGGGGCTATGGCTACACCTTC. This gives the protein CASSLVGQGGYGYTF.

This chain joins TRBV28 and TRBJ1-6; D is uncertain. CDR3 length: 16 amino acids. Trimming pared 3 bases from V and 7 bases from J, leaving 16 bases between. Germline CDR1 MDHEN, CDR2 SYDVKM. CDR3 amino acids: CASSFTGGAGNSPLHF. Written as DNA, the CDR3 is TGTGCCAGCAGTTTCACGGGTGGTGCCGGAAATTCACCCCTCCACTTT. Full variable domain (missing parts from reference TRBV28 and TRBJ1-6): DVKVTQSSRYLVKRTGEKVFLECVQDMDHENMFWYRQDPGLGLRLIYFSYDVKMKEKGDIPEGYSVSREKKERFSLILESASTNQTSMYLCASSFTGGAGNSPLHFGNGTRLTVT.

The chain is built from TRBV20-1 and TRBJ2-7; tentatively, D is TRBD2 (5 bases). Germline CDR1 and CDR2: DFQATT and SNEGSKA (reference sequence). V dropped 3 bases and J dropped 5 bases, with 8 bases sitting between them. The length of the CDR3 is 11 residues. CDR3 in DNA: TGCAGTGCTAGCCCCGGGGACGAGCAGTACTTC. Residues: CSASPGDEQYF.

This chain uses TRBV10-3 with TRBJ1-1; 7 nucleotides agree with TRBD1. Germline-derived CDR1 and CDR2 are ENHRY and SYGVKD. V lost 3 bases to trimming and J lost 6 bases; unmatched junction nucleotides: 4. The CDR3 loop spans 13 amino acids. CDR3 sequence: CAISDDRAPEAFF. The CDR3 DNA follows: TGTGCCATCAGTGACGACAGGGCCCCTGAAGCTTTCTTT.

V is TRBV7-2 and J is TRBJ2-7; 11 nucleotides line up with TRBD2. The germline gives CDR1 SGHTA, CDR2 FQGNSA. The CDR3 runs 15 residues. With V trimmed by 3 bases and J by 3 bases, 4 bases remained unmatched. The chain's CDR3 is CASSFTSGGNYEQYF. The CDR3 DNA reads TGTGCCAGCAGCTTTACTAGCGGGGGTAACTACGAGCAGTACTTC.

The V call is TRBV11-3, the J call TRBJ2-1; 10 bases fit TRBD2. Germline CDR1 SGHNT, CDR2 YENEEA. Unmatched junction bases numbered 6, after V lost 1 base and J lost 9 bases. CDR3 length: 15 amino acids. CDR3 residues: CASSLGSGGVSEQFF. The CDR3 region has the DNA TGTGCCAGCAGCTTAGGGAGCGGGGGGGTTAGTGAGCAGTTCTTC.

This chain connects TRBV6-5 to TRBJ2-1, with 7 bases that match TRBD2. Germline V gene lookup returns CDR1 MNHEY and CDR2 SVGAGI. The CDR3 loop spans 15 amino acids. With V trimmed by 5 bases and J by 4 bases, 8 bases remained unmatched. The CDR3 nucleotides read TGTGCCAGCAGTACCCGCGGGAGTCGGTACAATGAGCAGTTCTTC. This sequence encodes CASSTRGSRYNEQFF.

The genes are TRBV19 and TRBJ1-3; D unclear. CDR1 and CDR2 from the germline V gene are LNHDA and SQIVND (reference sequence). V gave up 1 base and J gave up 0 bases, with 13 bases separating them. This CDR3 has 17 residues. CDR3 sequence (DNA): TGTGCCAGTAGTATAGCGGCAGCACGACACTCTGGAAACACCATATATTTT. Translation: CASSIAAARHSGNTIYF. The variable domain in full, completed from reference TRBV19 and TRBJ1-3, reads DGGITQSPKYLFRKEGQNVTLSCEQNLNHDAMYWYRQDPGQGLRLIYYSQIVNDFQKGDIAEGYSVSREKKESFPLTVTSAQKNPTAFYLCASSIAAARHSGNTIYFGEGSWLTVV.

This chain joins TRBV7-2 and TRBJ1-6; TRBD1 matches 8 bases. The germline gives CDR1 SGHTA, CDR2 FQGNSA. V shed 5 bases, J shed 8 bases, and the junction held 8 bases outside the gene matches. This CDR3 is 15 amino acids long. The CDR3 DNA sequence: TGTGCCAGCAGCCCCTACCGGGACAGGTATTCACCCCTCCACTTT. Translated, it gives CASSPYRDRYSPLHF.

The rearrangement links TRBV6-1 to TRBJ2-7, with unresolved D. CDR3 length: 11 amino acids. V lost 6 bases and J lost 2, with 5 bases in between. In germline, CDR1 is MNHNS, CDR2 SASEGT. The CDR3 is CASRETYEQYF. Written as DNA, the CDR3 is TGTGCCAGCAGAGAGACCTACGAGCAGTACTTC.

The chain carries TRBV4-3 and TRBJ2-3, with 9 bases lining up with TRBD1. The CDR3 totals 16 residues. Trimming at V came to 3 bases and at J to 3 bases, leaving 7 bases not matched to a gene. Germline V gene data show CDR1 as LGHNA and CDR2 as YSLEER. CDR3 sequence reads: CASSQAPGQGTDTQYF. The DNA for the CDR3 is TGCGCCAGCAGCCAGGCCCCGGGACAGGGTACAGATACGCAGTATTTT.

This sequence joins TRBV5-1 and TRBJ2-6; D remains unclear. CDR1 is SGHRS, CDR2 YFSETQ, per germline. V lost 2 bases and J 0 bases, leaving 12 bases between the germline ends. The CDR3 consists of 17 residues. CDR3 sequence (DNA): TGCGCCAGCAGCTTTTATGGGCCGACCTCTGGGGCCAACGTCCTGACTTTC. Protein sequence: CASSFYGPTSGANVLTF.

The V and J genes are TRBV6-5 and TRBJ1-1; 9 positions match TRBD1. Germline lookup yields CDR1 MNHEY and CDR2 SVGAGI. The V gene end was trimmed by 5 bases and the J gene end by 3 bases; junction bases not matched to a gene: 4. CDR3 size: 14 residues. CDR3 region: CASSPQGAHTEAFF. The CDR3 nucleotides are TGTGCCAGCAGTCCACAGGGGGCGCACACTGAAGCTTTCTTT.

V and J are TRBV27 and TRBJ1-1, with a weak D call TRBD1 (5 bases). V lost 3 bases and J lost 1, with 9 bases in between. The CDR3 loop spans 14 amino acids. Germline CDR1 and CDR2: MNHEY and SMNVEV (reference sequence). CDR3 sequence: CASSFLDRNTEAFF. In DNA, the CDR3 is TGTGCCAGCAGTTTTCTTGACAGGAACACTGAAGCTTTCTTT.

The chain recombines TRBV10-3 with TRBJ1-5; 7 nucleotides line up with TRBD1. With V trimmed by 6 bases and J by 3 bases, 14 bases remained unmatched. CDR1 and CDR2 from the germline V gene are ENHRY and SYGVKD. This CDR3 comprises 17 residues. This CDR3 is CAISDQGGRALNQPQHF. The CDR3 nucleotides are TGTGCCATCAGCGACCAGGGGGGCCGGGCCCTCAATCAGCCCCAGCATTTT.

V and J are TRBV19 and TRBJ1-2, with TRBD1 matching over 7 bases. Germline values: CDR1 LNHDA, CDR2 SQIVND (reference sequence). This CDR3 region has 13 residues. After removal of 7 bases from V and 7 bases from J, the junction contained 9 bases not matched to a gene. DNA for the CDR3: TGTGCCAGTACCCGGACAGGCTGGGGTGGCTACACCTTC. Translation gives CASTRTGWGGYTF. Full variable domain (rest looked up from reference TRBV19 and TRBJ1-2): DGGITQSPKYLFRKEGQNVTLSCEQNLNHDAMYWYRQDPGQGLRLIYYSQIVNDFQKGDIAEGYSVSREKKESFPLTVTSAQKNPTAFYLCASTRTGWGGYTFGSGTRLTVV.